Shown below are 24 T cell receptor beta chains from a single sample sequenced in a study of radiotherapy plus CTLA-4 blockade in lung cancer. Generated by immunoSEQ multiplex PCR, the TCRdb table keeps only in-frame clones and is missing some. The sample has 24,000 or so clones, 73% seen once; the top ten hold approximately 3.6%. The starting material was peripheral blood, obtained from a patient treated with radiotherapy plus ipilimumab. The source of these receptors is a human donor with non-small cell lung cancer who had stable disease on radiotherapy plus ipilimumab.

The chain has TRBV4-2 and TRBJ2-1, with D possibly TRBD1 on 6 matching bases. Germline CDR1 and CDR2: LGHNA and YNFKEQ. The CDR3 spans 14 residues. V lost 6 bases, J lost 6 bases, and 15 bases lay in between. This CDR3 is CASRIGGEGNEQFF. CDR3 DNA sequence: TGTGCCAGCAGAATAGGGGGAGAGGGCAATGAGCAGTTCTTC.

The J gene is TRBJ2-7, the V gene TRBV5-1, with D perhaps matching TRBD2 (5 bases). The CDR3 contains 15 residues. Trimming took off 3 bases at V and 3 bases at J, with 16 bases between the two ends. The germline gives CDR1 SGHRS, CDR2 YFSETQ. This CDR3 is CASSSGPEENYEQYF. The CDR3 bases are TGCGCCAGCAGCTCGGGCCCGGAGGAAAACTACGAGCAGTACTTC.

The chain is built from TRBV6-6 and TRBJ2-1, with a tentative D call TRBD2 (6 bases). Germline-derived CDR1 and CDR2 are MNHNY and SVGAGI (reference sequence). The CDR3 contains 16 residues. V was shortened by 0 bases and J by 4 bases, with 13 bases between the two germline ends. The CDR3 coding sequence is TGTGCCAGCAGTTACTCGCGGGGCGGGTTTTACAATGAGCAGTTCTTC. Translation: CASSYSRGGFYNEQFF.

The V and J genes are TRBV28 and TRBJ2-5; D is undetermined. The CDR3 covers 11 residues. CDR1 and CDR2 from the germline V gene are MDHEN and SYDVKM. V was trimmed by 7 bases and J by 3 bases, leaving 6 bases between them. For the CDR3, the DNA is TGTGCCAGCAAACGAAAAGAGACCCAGTACTTC. It specifies CASKRKETQYF. The whole variable domain, filled in from reference TRBV28 and TRBJ2-5, reads DVKVTQSSRYLVKRTGEKVFLECVQDMDHENMFWYRQDPGLGLRLIYFSYDVKMKEKGDIPEGYSVSREKKERFSLILESASTNQTSMYLCASKRKETQYFGPGTRLLVL.

This chain links TRBV5-6 with TRBJ2-1; weak D call: TRBD2 (5 bases). V shed 3 bases and J shed 3 bases, with 13 bases lying between them. CDR3 length: 15 amino acids. Germline-derived CDR1 and CDR2 are SGHDT and YYEEEE. CDR3 amino acids: CASSYLEAGYNEQFF. Here the CDR3 DNA reads TGTGCCAGCAGCTACTTGGAGGCGGGCTACAATGAGCAGTTCTTC.

The chain recombines TRBV23-1 with TRBJ2-5; TRBD2 might be the D (7 bases). TRBV23-1 is sorted into the ORF group, with uncertain function. The CDR3 is 15 amino acids. The ends were cut back, 4 bases at V and 5 bases at J, with 17 bases in the middle. CDR3 residues: CASSRNLRGRETQYF. The CDR3 DNA reads TGCGCCAGCAGTCGGAACCTGCGGGGGCGCGAGACCCAGTACTTC.

The chain combines TRBV7-2 with TRBJ2-3; D is perhaps TRBD2 (6 bases). Germline V gene data show CDR1 as SGHTA and CDR2 as FQGNSA. CDR3 size: 13 residues. Deletions cut 5 bases from V and 5 bases from J, with 11 bases between. The CDR3: CASSRGERDTQYF. The CDR3 region has the DNA TGTGCCAGCAGCCGCGGGGAGCGAGATACGCAGTATTTT.

V usage is TRBV5-1 and J usage is TRBJ2-5; D perhaps matches TRBD1 (5 bases). CDR3 size: 14 residues. CDR1 and CDR2 (germline): SGHRS, YFSETQ. Trimming shortened V by 4 bases and J by 1 base, and 11 bases separated the two germline ends. The CDR3 sequence is CASSLTESQETQYF. DNA for the CDR3: TGCGCCAGCAGCCTGACAGAGAGCCAAGAGACCCAGTACTTC.

This clone was seen only once. The chain recombines TRBV11-2 with TRBJ2-5; D is unresolved. Deletions cut 2 bases from V and 0 bases from J, with 1 base between. Germline CDR1 reads SGHAT; CDR2 reads FQNNGV. The CDR3 is made up of 12 amino acids. The CDR3 protein is CASSLNQETQYF. Written as DNA, the CDR3 is TGTGCCAGCAGCTTAAACCAAGAGACCCAGTACTTC.

The V gene is TRBV28, the J gene TRBJ1-3, with D uncertain. This CDR3 is 14 amino acids long. The germline V gene encodes CDR1 MDHEN and CDR2 SYDVKM. The ends were cut back, 6 bases at V and 4 bases at J, with 13 bases in the middle. The CDR3 protein is CASSNQGSGNTIYF. The CDR3 coding sequence is TGTGCCAGCAGCAACCAAGGTTCGGGAAACACCATATATTTT.

In nucleotides, the CDR3 is TGTGCCAGCAGCATACCCTCGGGAGGGAGTGAGCAGTTCTTC. Its translation is CASSIPSGGSEQFF. The chain couples TRBV9 to TRBJ2-1; 8 positions match TRBD2. The CDR3 consists of 14 residues. The trim removed 4 bases at V and 9 bases at J, leaving 9 bases unmatched. The germline V gene encodes CDR1 SGDLS and CDR2 YYNGEE.

The rearrangement joins TRBV4-3 to TRBJ2-4; perhaps TRBD1 as D (5 bases). V was clipped by 6 bases and J by 0 bases, with 12 bases between them. From germline, CDR1 is LGHNA and CDR2 YSLEER. The CDR3 runs to 15 residues. The DNA for the CDR3 is TGCGCCAGCAGTCAGGGCGACTTAGCCAAAAACATTCAGTACTTC. Translating gives CASSQGDLAKNIQYF.

This chain connects TRBV7-2 to TRBJ1-1, with unresolved D. Germline CDR1 reads SGHTA; CDR2 reads FQGNSA. Trimming took off 5 bases at V and 4 bases at J, with 14 bases between the two ends. The CDR3 is 14 amino acids. This CDR3 is CASSPGPSITEAFF. CDR3 in DNA: TGTGCCAGCAGCCCGGGTCCGTCGATCACTGAAGCTTTCTTT.

The rearrangement joins TRBV7-9 to TRBJ2-7; 16 bases map to TRBD2. Germline V lookup: CDR1 SEHNR, CDR2 FQNEAQ (reference sequence). V lost 3 bases to trimming and J lost 4 bases; unmatched junction nucleotides: 0. The CDR3 sequence is 15 residues long. The CDR3 DNA follows: TGTGCCAGCAGCTTGGGACTAGCGGGAGGGTACGAGCAGTACTTC. It yields the protein CASSLGLAGGYEQYF.

This sequence joins TRBV7-9 and TRBJ2-7; 9 bases align to TRBD1. The CDR3 contains 15 residues. V lost 2 bases and J lost 5; bases outside the gene matches: 7. Germline V gene sequence: CDR1 SEHNR, CDR2 FQNEAQ (reference sequence). The DNA of the CDR3 is TGTGCCAGCAGCTTAAAGGGACAGGGTCCCCACGAGCAGTACTTC. This encodes CASSLKGQGPHEQYF.

This chain connects TRBV5-4 to TRBJ2-7; tentative D call: TRBD1 (5 bases). Germline CDR1 is SGHNT and CDR2 is YYREEE (reference sequence). CDR3 size: 12 residues. Trimming removed 4 bases from V and 4 bases from J, with 9 bases in between. The CDR3 nucleotides read TGTGCCAGCAGCCTGACAGATTACGAGCAGTACTTC. Residues: CASSLTDYEQYF.

The rearrangement uses TRBV19 and TRBJ2-7, with 7 bases aligning to TRBD2. Germline trimming cut 3 bases from V and 2 bases from J; bases unmatched to any gene: 7. CDR1 is LNHDA, CDR2 SQIVND, per germline (reference sequence). This CDR3 is built from 15 residues. CDR3: CASSIERELAYEQYF. The CDR3 nucleotides are TGTGCCAGTAGTATCGAGCGGGAACTCGCCTACGAGCAGTACTTC. Drawing the rest from reference TRBV19 and TRBJ2-7, the complete variable domain is DGGITQSPKYLFRKEGQNVTLSCEQNLNHDAMYWYRQDPGQGLRLIYYSQIVNDFQKGDIAEGYSVSREKKESFPLTVTSAQKNPTAFYLCASSIERELAYEQYFGPGTRLTVT.

The CDR3 spells CASSPFLWQAQGGNTIYF. CDR3 nucleotide sequence: TGTGCCAGCAGTCCATTTTTGTGGCAGGCCCAGGGCGGAAACACCATATATTTT. The V and J genes are TRBV27 and TRBJ1-3; weak D call: TRBD1 (5 bases). Trimming took 5 bases from V and 4 from J, leaving 24 bases between them. Germline CDR1 MNHEY, CDR2 SMNVEV (reference sequence). There are 18 residues in the CDR3.

DNA for the CDR3: TGTGCCAGCAGCTTGCAGACCCAGTACTTC. Its translation: CASSLQTQYF. The chain joins TRBV7-9 to TRBJ2-5, with no clear D. V was cut by 3 bases and J by 6 bases, with 2 bases left in between. The germline V gene encodes CDR1 SEHNR and CDR2 FQNEAQ (reference sequence). This CDR3 is 10 amino acids long.

This chain connects TRBV27 to TRBJ2-2; D ambiguous. Germline CDR1 and CDR2: MNHEY and SMNVEV (reference sequence). Trimming shortened V by 0 bases and J by 7 bases, and 18 bases separated the two germline ends. The CDR3 has 17 amino acids. CDR3 sequence (DNA): TGTGCCAGCAGTTTATCGCTAAGACCCGGCGGTCGCGGGGAGCTGTTTTTT. This gives the protein CASSLSLRPGGRGELFF.

The CDR3 nucleotides read TGTGCCAGTAGTATAGCTAGCGGGACCGGGGAGCTGTTTTTT. Translation: CASSIASGTGELFF. V usage is TRBV19 and J usage is TRBJ2-2; 8 positions match TRBD2. Germline CDR1 LNHDA, CDR2 SQIVND (reference sequence). This CDR3 has 14 residues. The V and J ends lost 1 base and 5 bases, in that order; junction bases with no gene match: 0.

This clone was recorded a few times. The V and J genes are TRBV18 and TRBJ1-3; no definite D call. The CDR3 is 16 amino acids. Germline-derived CDR1 and CDR2 are KGHSH and LQKENI. Trimming removed 3 bases from V and 2 bases from J, with 14 bases in between. Here the CDR3 DNA reads TGTGCCAGCTCACCCACGCTCGGTGGGGCTGGAAACACCATATATTTT. It codes for CASSPTLGGAGNTIYF.

The genes are TRBV2 and TRBJ2-3; TRBD2 matches 7 bases. Per germline, CDR1 SNHLY and CDR2 FYNNEI. This CDR3 spans 14 amino acids. Germline trimming cut 8 bases from V and 0 bases from J; bases unmatched to any gene: 5. Written as DNA, the CDR3 is TGTGCCAGCCAGCGGGGCTTGAGCACAGATACGCAGTATTTT. Encoded protein: CASQRGLSTDTQYF.

The chain carries TRBV4-2 and TRBJ2-5; TRBD2 matches 7 bases. CDR1 and CDR2 (germline): LGHNA, YNFKEQ. V shed 1 base, J shed 7 bases, and the junction held 6 bases outside the gene matches. This CDR3 is 14 amino acids long. CDR3 sequence reads: CASSQGRERGTQYF. CDR3 sequence (DNA): TGTGCCAGCAGCCAAGGGCGGGAGAGAGGGACCCAGTACTTC.